The sequence of this TCR beta chain was determined in a study of T cells in Graves' hyperthyroidism and ophthalmopathy. Overall study: Before treatment of any kind, peripheral blood was taken at initial diagnosis.

Amplified regions were TCR beta CDR3 sequences from RNA transcripts. First-round RT-PCR with HTBI primers amplified the TCR CDR3 region. MiXCR, applied by TCRdb to the multiplex PCR reads, yields one record per CDR3 protein. The table has a few hundred thousand distinct CDR3 sequences, more than 12% seen once; the top ten hold 20%. Subjects with ophthalmopathy showed a Clinical Activity Score no lower than 3, a NOSPECS grade no lower than 4, and a duration shorter than 3 months. Fresh peripheral blood, 8 to 10 ml, was the source of the PBMCs. This clonotype was seen ten or more times. The target antigen is unknown. Study-wide results and limits: Ophthalmopathy could be told apart from stable hyperthyroidism with a 13 V-J model.

Trimming shortened V by 1 base and J by 6 bases, and 8 bases separated the two germline ends. CDR1 is LGHDT and CDR2 is YNNKEL in the germline V gene (reference sequence). The CDR3 runs to 13 residues. Sequences were obtained from blood. This chain connects TRBV3-1 to TRBJ2-3; the D is unclear. The TCR sequence derives from a woman younger than 45 with Graves' ophthalmopathy. The CDR3 reads CASSQVLSDTQYF. The CDR3 region has the DNA TGTGCCAGCAGCCAAGTCCTTTCGGATACGCAGTATTTT.